A selection of T cell receptor beta chains follows, all from one sample in a study of shared clonotypes between healthy human individuals. TCRdb's table, derived via immunoSEQ multiplex PCR, lists solely in-frame clones and lacks some. The sample lists more than 2 million clones; almost 96% were seen once. Sample: naive CD4+ T cells sorted from blood. The receptor set was obtained from a man aged 18 to 29 in good health. Each CDR3 is given with its conserved first and last residue. A D gene is named only where the DNA matches it firmly. A clone size is listed for some rows: how often the clone was seen (once, few, many), or a class if it is expanded.

>TRBV30|NA|TRBJ2-3|NA
CAWSEYRATDTQYF
TGTGCCTGGAGCGAGTACAGGGCGACAGATACGCAGTATTTT
>TRBV27|NA|TRBJ2-3|NA
CASSSLDTQYF
TGTGCCAGCAGTTCGCTGGATACGCAGTATTTT
>TRBV2|NA|TRBJ1-2|NA
CASRADSSSSGGYTF
TGTGCCAGCAGAGCGGACAGTTCCTCCTCCGGGGGCTACACCTTC
>TRBV30|NA|TRBJ1-6|NA
CAWNPGSYNSPLHF
TGTGCCTGGAATCCGGGATCCTATAATTCACCCCTCCACTTT
>TRBV7-9|TRBD1|TRBJ2-7|NA
CASSSGQGFYEQYF
TGTGCCAGCAGCTCAGGACAGGGATTCTACGAGCAGTACTTC
>TRBV7-2|TRBD2|TRBJ2-3|NA
CASSFGGRKDTQYF
TGTGCCAGCAGCTTCGGCGGGAGGAAAGATACGCAGTATTTT
>TRBV10-1|TRBD1|TRBJ2-1|NA
CASSTGGYYNEQFF
TGCGCCAGCAGCACAGGGGGCTACTACAATGAGCAGTTCTTC
>TRBV6-5|NA|TRBJ1-5|NA
CASSSPKGGPQHF
TGTGCCAGCAGTTCTCCCAAAGGAGGGCCCCAGCATTTT
>TRBV6-5|NA|TRBJ2-7|once
CASSSGGSSYEQYF
TGTGCCAGCAGTTCAGGGGGGAGCTCCTACGAGCAGTACTTC
>TRBV7-8|TRBD2|TRBJ2-7|NA
CASSSVSGRAIEQYF
TGTGCCAGCAGCTCCGTTAGCGGGAGGGCCATCGAGCAGTACTTC
>TRBV4-3|NA|TRBJ1-5|once
CASSQALREPQHF
TGCGCCAGCAGCCAAGCTCTTAGGGAGCCCCAGCATTTT
>TRBV11-3|NA|TRBJ2-3|NA
CASSPGRTSTDTQYF
TGTGCCAGCAGCCCCGGGAGAACTAGCACAGATACGCAGTATTTT
>TRBV13|NA|TRBJ2-7|NA
CASNRIGAYEQYF
TGTGCCAGCAACCGTATAGGGGCCTACGAGCAGTACTTC
>TRBV5-6|NA|TRBJ2-5|NA
CASSPGWWETQYF
TGTGCCAGCAGCCCGGGCTGGTGGGAGACCCAGTACTTC
>TRBV7-9|NA|TRBJ2-7|NA
CASSYRLTYEQYF
TGTGCCAGCAGCTATCGGCTAACCTACGAGCAGTACTTC
>TRBV19|NA|TRBJ2-6|NA
CASSVGSGANVLTF
TGTGCCAGTAGTGTAGGTTCCGGGGCCAACGTCCTGACTTTC
>TRBV2|NA|TRBJ2-7|NA
CASRQGYEQYF
TGTGCCAGCAGGCAGGGCTACGAGCAGTACTTC
>TRBV5-4|TRBD2|TRBJ2-7|once
CASSLGLAGGTSYEQYF
TGTGCCAGCAGCTTGGGGCTAGCGGGAGGAACATCCTACGAGCAGTACTTC
>TRBV28|NA|TRBJ2-3|NA
CASSFSLGGADTQYF
TGTGCCAGCAGTTTTTCCTTGGGGGGCGCTGATACGCAGTATTTT
>TRBV7-9|TRBD1|TRBJ1-4|NA
CASRPGQGSEKLFF
TGTGCCAGCAGGCCGGGACAGGGGAGTGAAAAACTGTTTTTT
>TRBV18|NA|TRBJ1-2|NA
CASSTPDTGYGYTF
TGTGCCAGCTCAACACCAGACACTGGCTATGGCTACACCTTC
>TRBV4-3|NA|TRBJ2-7|NA
CASSKGRGTYEQYF
TGCGCCAGCAGCAAAGGGCGCGGGACCTACGAGCAGTACTTC
>TRBV15|NA|TRBJ1-4|NA
CATSRDIIVRGKLFF
TGTGCCACCAGCAGAGATATCATTGTCCGAGGAAAACTGTTTTTT
>TRBV4-1|TRBD1|TRBJ2-7|NA
CASSLQGAGAYEQYF
TGCGCCAGCAGCCTTCAGGGGGCTGGAGCCTACGAGCAGTACTTC
>TRBV10-1|NA|TRBJ2-1|NA
CASSVGLASPVNEQFF
TGCGCCAGCAGTGTAGGGCTAGCCAGCCCTGTGAATGAGCAGTTCTTC
>TRBV7-9|TRBD1|TRBJ1-5|NA
CASSLGGTGQPQHF
TGTGCCAGCAGCTTAGGGGGGACAGGCCAGCCCCAGCATTTT
>TRBV29-1|NA|TRBJ2-7|NA
CSVAQGLGEQYF
TGCAGCGTGGCCCAGGGACTGGGGGAGCAGTACTTC
>TRBV10-3|TRBD1|TRBJ1-3|NA
CAIRDVGDSVSGNTIYF
TGTGCCATCAGGGACGTTGGGGACAGCGTCTCTGGAAACACCATATATTTT
>TRBV29-1|NA|TRBJ1-2|NA
CSVEGQRFGGYTF
TGCAGCGTTGAAGGCCAGCGGTTCGGGGGCTACACCTTC
>TRBV7-2|TRBD2|TRBJ2-1|once
CASSVLAGGHNEQFF
TGTGCCAGCAGCGTACTAGCGGGAGGGCACAATGAGCAGTTCTTC
>TRBV28|NA|TRBJ1-2|NA
CASRGNHQVFYGYTF
TGTGCCAGCAGAGGTAATCATCAGGTCTTCTATGGCTACACCTTC
>TRBV29-1|TRBD1|TRBJ2-7|NA
CSVEWGTGSSYEQYF
TGCAGCGTTGAATGGGGGACAGGGTCCTCCTACGAGCAGTACTTC
>TRBV28|NA|TRBJ2-4|NA
CASKGILAKNIQYF
TGTGCCAGCAAAGGTATCCTAGCCAAAAACATTCAGTACTTC
>TRBV9|NA|TRBJ2-1|NA
CASSVIGRNEQFF
TGTGCCAGCAGCGTAATCGGACGAAATGAGCAGTTCTTC
>TRBV2|TRBD1|TRBJ2-7|NA
CASGVQGATYEQYF
TGTGCCAGCGGGGTGCAGGGGGCTACCTACGAGCAGTACTTC
>TRBV18|NA|TRBJ2-5|NA
CASSPGTVETQYF
TGTGCCAGCTCCCCCGGGACGGTAGAGACCCAGTACTTC
>TRBV7-2|NA|TRBJ2-7|NA
CASSSQAPYEQYF
TGTGCCAGCAGCTCACAGGCCCCCTACGAGCAGTACTTC
>TRBV6-6|NA|TRBJ1-1|NA
CASTLIGAAEAFF
TGTGCCAGCACGTTAATCGGGGCGGCTGAAGCTTTCTTT
>TRBV5-1|NA|TRBJ2-5|once
CASSLIGGQETQYF
TGCGCCAGCAGCTTGATAGGGGGCCAAGAGACCCAGTACTTC
>TRBV18|TRBD1|TRBJ2-2|NA
CASSPTGSLTGELFF
TGTGCCAGCTCACCGACAGGGAGTCTCACCGGGGAGCTGTTTTTT
>TRBV5-1|NA|TRBJ2-1|NA
CASSLGVAYNEQFF
TGCGCCAGCAGCTTAGGGGTTGCCTACAATGAGCAGTTCTTC
>TRBV30|TRBD2|TRBJ2-1|NA
CAWTSGRSYNEQFF
TGTGCCTGGACTAGCGGGAGGAGTTACAATGAGCAGTTCTTC
>TRBV5-1|NA|TRBJ2-1|NA
CASTIGTSYNEQFF
TGCGCCAGCACAATCGGGACTTCCTACAATGAGCAGTTCTTC
>TRBV19|NA|TRBJ1-1|NA
CASSIYINTEAFF
TGTGCCAGTAGTATCTACATAAACACTGAAGCTTTCTTT
>TRBV4-3|TRBD1|TRBJ1-2|NA
CASSQLLGQASDGYTF
TGCGCCAGCAGCCAACTGCTCGGACAGGCGAGCGACGGCTACACCTTC